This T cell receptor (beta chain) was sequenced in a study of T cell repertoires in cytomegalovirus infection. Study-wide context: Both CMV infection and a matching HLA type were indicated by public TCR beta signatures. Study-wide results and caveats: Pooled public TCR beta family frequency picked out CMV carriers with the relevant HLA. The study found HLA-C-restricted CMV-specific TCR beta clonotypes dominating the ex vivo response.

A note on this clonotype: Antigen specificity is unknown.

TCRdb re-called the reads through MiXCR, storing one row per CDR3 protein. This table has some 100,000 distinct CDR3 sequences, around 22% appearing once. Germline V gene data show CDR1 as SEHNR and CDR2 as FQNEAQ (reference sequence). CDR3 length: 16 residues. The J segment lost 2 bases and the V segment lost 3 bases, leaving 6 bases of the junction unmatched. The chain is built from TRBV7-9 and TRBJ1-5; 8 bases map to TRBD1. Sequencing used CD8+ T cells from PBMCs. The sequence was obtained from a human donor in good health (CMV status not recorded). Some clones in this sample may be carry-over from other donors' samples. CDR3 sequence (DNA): TGTGCCAGCAGCTTTGCCGACAGGGGTGGCAATCAGCCCCAGCATTTT. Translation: CASSFADRGGNQPQHF.